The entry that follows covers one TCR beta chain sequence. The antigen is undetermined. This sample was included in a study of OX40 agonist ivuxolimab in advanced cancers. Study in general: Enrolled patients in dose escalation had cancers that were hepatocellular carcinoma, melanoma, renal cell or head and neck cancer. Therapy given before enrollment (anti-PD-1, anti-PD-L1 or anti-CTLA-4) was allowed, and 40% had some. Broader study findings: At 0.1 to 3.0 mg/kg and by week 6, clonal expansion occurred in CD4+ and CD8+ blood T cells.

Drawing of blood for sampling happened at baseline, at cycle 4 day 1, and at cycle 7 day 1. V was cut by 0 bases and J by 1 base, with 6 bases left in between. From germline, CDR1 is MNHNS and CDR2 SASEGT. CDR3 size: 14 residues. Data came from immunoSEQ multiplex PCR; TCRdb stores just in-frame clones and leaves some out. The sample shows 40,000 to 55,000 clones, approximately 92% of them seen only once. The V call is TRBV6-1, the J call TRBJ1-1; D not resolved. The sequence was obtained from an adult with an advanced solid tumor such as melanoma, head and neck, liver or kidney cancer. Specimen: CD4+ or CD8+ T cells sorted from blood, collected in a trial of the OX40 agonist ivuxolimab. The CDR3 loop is CASSEAVSNTEAFF. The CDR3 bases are TGTGCCAGCAGTGAAGCGGTATCGAACACTGAAGCTTTCTTT.